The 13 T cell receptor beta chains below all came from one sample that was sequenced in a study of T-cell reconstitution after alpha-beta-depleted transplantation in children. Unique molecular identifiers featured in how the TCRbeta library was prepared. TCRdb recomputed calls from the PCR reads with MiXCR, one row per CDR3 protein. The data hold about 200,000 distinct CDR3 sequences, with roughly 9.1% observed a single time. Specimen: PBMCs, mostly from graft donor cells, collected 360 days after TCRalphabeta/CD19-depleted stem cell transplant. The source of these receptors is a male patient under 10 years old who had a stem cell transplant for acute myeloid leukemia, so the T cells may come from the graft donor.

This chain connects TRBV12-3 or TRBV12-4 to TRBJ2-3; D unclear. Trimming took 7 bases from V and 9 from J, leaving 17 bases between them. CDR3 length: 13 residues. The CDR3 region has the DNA TGTGCCAGCACCCCCCCCTCTTTGAAGACGCAGTATTTT. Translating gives CASTPPSLKTQYF.

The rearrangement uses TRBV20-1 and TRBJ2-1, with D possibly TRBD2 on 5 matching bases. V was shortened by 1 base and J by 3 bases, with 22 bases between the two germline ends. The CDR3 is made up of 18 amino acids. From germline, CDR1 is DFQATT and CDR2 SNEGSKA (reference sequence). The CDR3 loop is CSARVDPKLAGDYNEQFF. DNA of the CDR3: TGCAGTGCTAGAGTTGACCCGAAACTCGCCGGGGACTACAATGAGCAGTTCTTC.

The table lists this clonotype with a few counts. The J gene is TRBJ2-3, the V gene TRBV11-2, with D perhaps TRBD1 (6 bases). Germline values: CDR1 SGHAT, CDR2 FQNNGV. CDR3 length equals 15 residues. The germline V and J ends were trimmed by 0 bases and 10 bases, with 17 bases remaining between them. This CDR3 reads CASSLDLSQAGAQYF. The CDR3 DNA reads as TGTGCCAGCAGCTTAGATCTAAGTCAGGCAGGGGCGCAGTATTTT.

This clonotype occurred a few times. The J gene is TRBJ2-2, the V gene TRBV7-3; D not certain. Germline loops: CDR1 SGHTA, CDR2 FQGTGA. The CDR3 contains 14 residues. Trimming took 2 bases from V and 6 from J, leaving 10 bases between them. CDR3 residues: CASSLRAAAGELFF. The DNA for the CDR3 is TGTGCCAGCAGCTTACGGGCGGCGGCCGGGGAGCTGTTTTTT.

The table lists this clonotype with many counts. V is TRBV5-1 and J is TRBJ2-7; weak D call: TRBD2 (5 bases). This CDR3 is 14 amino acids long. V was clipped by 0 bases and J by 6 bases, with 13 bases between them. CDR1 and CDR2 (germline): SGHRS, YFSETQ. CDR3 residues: CASSLGDPSGEQYV. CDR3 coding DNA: TGCGCCAGCAGCTTGGGAGACCCGAGCGGCGAGCAGTACGTC.

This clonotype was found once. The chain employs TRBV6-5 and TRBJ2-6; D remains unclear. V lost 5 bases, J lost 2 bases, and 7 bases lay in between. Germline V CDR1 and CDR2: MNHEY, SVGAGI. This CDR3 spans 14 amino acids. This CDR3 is CASSTPPGANVLTF. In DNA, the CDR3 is TGTGCCAGCAGTACACCTCCTGGGGCCAACGTCCTGACTTTC.

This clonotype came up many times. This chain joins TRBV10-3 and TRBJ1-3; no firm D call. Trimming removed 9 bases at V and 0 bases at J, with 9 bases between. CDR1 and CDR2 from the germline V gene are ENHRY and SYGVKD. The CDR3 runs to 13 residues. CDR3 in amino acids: CAIQQTSGNTIYF. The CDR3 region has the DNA TGTGCCATACAACAAACCTCTGGAAACACCATATATTTT.

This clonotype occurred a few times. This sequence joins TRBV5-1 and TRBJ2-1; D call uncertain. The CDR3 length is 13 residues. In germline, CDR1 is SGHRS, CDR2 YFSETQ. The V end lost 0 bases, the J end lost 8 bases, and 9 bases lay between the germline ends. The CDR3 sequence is CASSLEGSDEQFF. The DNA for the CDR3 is TGCGCCAGCAGCTTGGAAGGATCCGATGAGCAGTTCTTC.

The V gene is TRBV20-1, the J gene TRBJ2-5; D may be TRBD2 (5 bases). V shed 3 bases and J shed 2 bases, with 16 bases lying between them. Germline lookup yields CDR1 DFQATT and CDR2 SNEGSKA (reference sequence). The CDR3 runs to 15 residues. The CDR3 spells CSASISSSGQETQYF. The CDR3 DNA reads TGCAGTGCTAGTATATCCTCGAGCGGACAAGAGACCCAGTACTTC.

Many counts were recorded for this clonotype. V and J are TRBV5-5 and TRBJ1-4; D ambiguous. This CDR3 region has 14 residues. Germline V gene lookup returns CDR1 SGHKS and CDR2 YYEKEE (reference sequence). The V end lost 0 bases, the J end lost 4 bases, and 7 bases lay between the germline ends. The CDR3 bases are TGTGCCAGCAGCTTGGGTCTCTTTAATGAAAAACTGTTTTTT. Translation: CASSLGLFNEKLFF.

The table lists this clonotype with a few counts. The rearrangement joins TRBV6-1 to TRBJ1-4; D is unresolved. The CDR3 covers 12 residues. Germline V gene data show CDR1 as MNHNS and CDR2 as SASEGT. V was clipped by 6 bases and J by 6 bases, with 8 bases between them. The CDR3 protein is CASRAVDEKLFF. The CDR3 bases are TGTGCCAGCAGGGCAGTTGATGAAAAACTGTTTTTT.

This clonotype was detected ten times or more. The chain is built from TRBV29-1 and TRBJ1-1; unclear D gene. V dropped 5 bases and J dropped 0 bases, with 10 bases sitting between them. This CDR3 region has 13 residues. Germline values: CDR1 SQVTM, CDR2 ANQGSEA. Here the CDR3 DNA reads TGCAGCGTTCTCCCAGGCTTGAACACTGAAGCTTTCTTT. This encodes CSVLPGLNTEAFF.

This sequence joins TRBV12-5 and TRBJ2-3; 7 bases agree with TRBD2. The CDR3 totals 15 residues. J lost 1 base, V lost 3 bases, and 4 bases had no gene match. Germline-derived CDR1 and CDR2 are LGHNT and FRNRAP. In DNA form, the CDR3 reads TGTGCTAGTGGTTTAAGGGACTATGGCACAGATACGCAGTATTTT. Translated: CASGLRDYGTDTQYF.